Below, 15 T cell receptor beta chains from the same sample are listed, as sequenced in a study of blood T cells in healthy people across ages. Primed by a sample-barcoded 5' primer and a J-beta primer mix, a second PCR proceeded for about 6 to 12 cycles. TCRdb reanalysed the 5' RACE reads using MiXCR and keeps one entry per CDR3 protein. The sample includes 1.5 million to 2 million distinct CDR3 sequences, around 50% seen only once; the top ten take less than 2.5%. Sequenced sample: blood. The receptor source for this set is a woman in her thirties or forties in good health.

J is TRBJ2-5 and V is TRBV20-1, with D perhaps being TRBD1 or TRBD2 (5 bases each). The CDR3 is 15 residues long. V was clipped by 1 base and J by 4 bases, with 16 bases between them. CDR1 is DFQATT and CDR2 is SNEGSKA in the germline V gene (reference sequence). The CDR3 here is CSARGPGGRVETQYF. CDR3 nucleotide sequence: TGCAGTGCTAGAGGGCCTGGGGGAAGGGTAGAGACCCAGTACTTC.

This chain joins TRBV28 and TRBJ2-3; 10 positions match TRBD1. From germline, CDR1 is MDHEN and CDR2 SYDVKM. The V and J ends lost 1 base and 5 bases, in that order; junction bases with no gene match: 6. The CDR3 is made up of 16 amino acids. In DNA form, the CDR3 reads TGTGCCAGCAGTTTATTAACGGACAGGGGGGGAGATACGCAGTATTTT. Translating gives CASSLLTDRGGDTQYF.

The chain employs TRBV6-5 and TRBJ1-6, with D uncertain. Germline CDR1 and CDR2: MNHEY and SVGAGI. Trimming stripped 7 bases from V and 7 bases from J, with 8 bases between. This CDR3 has 12 residues. In DNA, the CDR3 is TGTGCCAGCAATCTTCCAAATTCACCCCTCCACTTT. Amino acids: CASNLPNSPLHF.

The table lists this clonotype with a few counts. This rearrangement joins TRBV27 to TRBJ1-2; 11 bases line up with TRBD1. V was pared by 5 bases and J by 8 bases, with 10 bases of the junction left unmatched. The CDR3 has 15 amino acids. Germline CDR1 reads MNHEY; CDR2 reads SMNVEV (reference sequence). The CDR3 protein is CASSQGTGGVGGYTF. The DNA for the CDR3 is TGTGCCAGCAGTCAAGGGACAGGGGGAGTGGGAGGCTACACCTTC.

The chain has TRBV12-3 or TRBV12-4 and TRBJ2-1, with 7 positions matching TRBD2. J lost 2 bases, V lost 6 bases, and 7 bases had no gene match. This CDR3 comprises 15 residues. CDR3 residues: CASRPSGTTYNEQFF. The CDR3 DNA reads TGTGCCAGCAGACCTTCCGGGACTACCTACAATGAGCAGTTCTTC.

This chain joins TRBV20-1 and TRBJ1-2; TRBD1 might be the D (5 bases). The V gene lost 4 bases and the J gene lost 8 bases, with 17 bases spanning the gap. The V gene's germline CDR1 is DFQATT and CDR2 SNEGSKA (reference sequence). The CDR3 contains 13 residues. This CDR3 reads CSANYQGPKGYTF. CDR3 DNA sequence: TGCAGTGCTAATTACCAGGGTCCTAAGGGCTACACCTTC.

The CDR3 loop is CASSSDKRNTDTQYF. The CDR3 bases are TGTGCCAGCAGCTCAGACAAGCGTAACACAGATACGCAGTATTTT. The chain carries TRBV7-9 and TRBJ2-3, with D hard to call. V was pared by 4 bases and J by 2 bases, with 13 bases between. The germline CDR1 and CDR2 sequences are SEHNR and FQNEAQ (reference sequence). The CDR3 is 15 residues long.

In this sample, this clonotype turned up a few times. The chain has TRBV7-2 and TRBJ1-4; D gene unclear. The CDR3 loop spans 12 amino acids. V dropped 2 bases and J dropped 6 bases, with 4 bases sitting between them. Germline lookup yields CDR1 SGHTA and CDR2 FQGNSA. The DNA for the CDR3 is TGTGCCAGCAGCTTATCGTATGAAAAACTGTTTTTT. Translation gives CASSLSYEKLFF.

For this clonotype: One end of the junction varies from germline; a read error may be responsible. The V gene is TRBV7-2, the J gene TRBJ1-2; unclear D gene. Germline V gives CDR1 SGHTA, CDR2 FQGNSA. This CDR3 region has 16 residues. DNA of the CDR3: TGTGCCTGCAGTCCCCCCTTAGCCGCCGGGTGGAGGGGCTACACCTTC. This gives the protein CACSPPLAAGWRGYTF.

The V call is TRBV29-1, the J call TRBJ1-2, with 8 bases lining up with TRBD1. From germline, CDR1 is SQVTM and CDR2 ANQGSEA. The CDR3 totals 13 residues. Unmatched junction bases numbered 11, after V lost 8 bases and J lost 6 bases. The CDR3 protein is CSITRTGQDGYTF. The CDR3 DNA sequence: TGCAGCATAACGAGGACAGGGCAGGATGGCTACACCTTC.

V and J are TRBV27 and TRBJ2-5, with D possibly TRBD1 on 6 matching bases. The DNA end favors TRBJ2-7, so the J call may be wrong. Germline CDR1 is MNHEY and CDR2 is SMNVEV (reference sequence). This CDR3 has 12 amino acids. The CDR3 coding sequence is TGTGCCAGCCAACAGGGACAATACGAGCAGTACTTC. The encoded protein is CASQQGQYEQYF.

This clonotype occurred once. The chain joins TRBV20-1 to TRBJ1-4; TRBD1 matches at 11 bases. Germline V gene data show CDR1 as DFQATT and CDR2 as SNEGSKA (reference sequence). V trimming: 4 bases; J trimming: 5 bases; junction bases outside the gene matches: 12. The CDR3 sequence is 17 residues long. CDR3 coding DNA: TGCAGTGCTAAGGGACAGGGGGTTAGTTCTCGGAATGAAAAACTGTTTTTT. It specifies CSAKGQGVSSRNEKLFF.

The chain combines TRBV20-1 with TRBJ1-5; 9 bases are shared with TRBD1. Trimming removed 1 base from V and 3 bases from J; junction bases left unmatched: 1. The CDR3 is 14 amino acids. The V gene's germline CDR1 is DFQATT and CDR2 SNEGSKA (reference sequence). CDR3 bases: TGCAGTGCTAGAGGGGACAGGGTCAATCAGCCCCAGCATTTT. Amino acids: CSARGDRVNQPQHF.

Concerning this clonotype itself: At one boundary the junction diverges from the germline segment, which might be a read error. The V gene is TRBV3-1, the J gene TRBJ2-3; D is tentatively TRBD1 or TRBD2 (5 bases each). Germline V lookup: CDR1 LGHDT, CDR2 YNNKEL (reference sequence). CDR3 length: 17 residues. CDR3 in amino acids: CAGSQDPGRQPRATQYF. The CDR3 DNA reads TGTGCCGGCAGCCAAGATCCGGGGCGGCAACCCCGAGCTACGCAGTATTTT.

This clonotype occurred a few times. The genes are TRBV7-2 and TRBJ2-3; 13 bases line up with TRBD2. Germline V gene data show CDR1 as SGHTA and CDR2 as FQGNSA. The CDR3 contains 18 residues. J was trimmed by 5 bases and V by 0 bases; bases with no gene match: 8. The CDR3 DNA is TGTGCCAGCAGCTTAGCCTCAACTAGCGGGGGGGCCAGAGATACGCAGTATTTT. It encodes CASSLASTSGGARDTQYF. Based on the CDR3 plus reference TRBV7-2 and TRBJ2-3, the full variable domain is GAGVSQSPSNKVTEKGKDVELRCDPISGHTALYWYRQSLGQGLEFLIYFQGNSAPDKSGLPSDRFSAERTGGSVSTLTIQRTQQEDSAVYLCASSLASTSGGARDTQYFGPGTRLTVL.